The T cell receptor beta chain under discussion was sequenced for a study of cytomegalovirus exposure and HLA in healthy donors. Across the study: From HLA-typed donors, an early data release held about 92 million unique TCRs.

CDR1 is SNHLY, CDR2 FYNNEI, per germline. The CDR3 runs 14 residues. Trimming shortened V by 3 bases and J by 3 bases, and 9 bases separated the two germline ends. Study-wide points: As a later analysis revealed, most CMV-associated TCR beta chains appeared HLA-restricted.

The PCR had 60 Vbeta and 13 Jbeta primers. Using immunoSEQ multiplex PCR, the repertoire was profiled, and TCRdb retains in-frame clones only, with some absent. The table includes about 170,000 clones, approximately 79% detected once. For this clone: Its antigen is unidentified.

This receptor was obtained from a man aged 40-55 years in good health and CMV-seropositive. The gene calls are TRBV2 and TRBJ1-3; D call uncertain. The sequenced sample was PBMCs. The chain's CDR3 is CASSDILSGNTIYF. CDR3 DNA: TGTGCCAGCAGTGATATTCTGAGTGGAAACACCATATATTTT.